This T cell receptor (beta chain) was sequenced for a study of blood T cell repertoires in COVID-19. Study as a whole: Collection of acute and convalescent COVID-19 samples took place in the United States, Italy and Spain.

The study recruited people aged roughly 18 to 95 years across about 25 US areas. Clinical history as reported by participants underpinned cohort assignment. In the source study's methods: The assay estimated nucleated cells by amplifying reference gene primers. Profiled with immunoSEQ multiplex PCR; TCRdb holds only in-frame clones, not every one. The V and J calls and clone size are taken from that table; D and trimming were inferred from the DNA. Here the sample spans about 250,000 clones, 75% to 85% being singletons. V was shortened by 1 base and J by 0 bases, with 10 bases between the two germline ends. The CDR3 contains 17 residues. CDR1 and CDR2 (germline): KGHSH, LQKENI.

The sequence was obtained from a woman in her forties or fifties with acute COVID-19. The chain has TRBV18 and TRBJ2-6; perhaps TRBD1 as D (5 bases). Sequences were obtained from PBMCs or T cells enriched from blood (not recorded which). CDR3 DNA: TGTGCCAGCTCACCACGAAGGGGCGTCTCTGGGGCCAACGTCCTGACTTTC. Encoded protein: CASSPRRGVSGANVLTF.